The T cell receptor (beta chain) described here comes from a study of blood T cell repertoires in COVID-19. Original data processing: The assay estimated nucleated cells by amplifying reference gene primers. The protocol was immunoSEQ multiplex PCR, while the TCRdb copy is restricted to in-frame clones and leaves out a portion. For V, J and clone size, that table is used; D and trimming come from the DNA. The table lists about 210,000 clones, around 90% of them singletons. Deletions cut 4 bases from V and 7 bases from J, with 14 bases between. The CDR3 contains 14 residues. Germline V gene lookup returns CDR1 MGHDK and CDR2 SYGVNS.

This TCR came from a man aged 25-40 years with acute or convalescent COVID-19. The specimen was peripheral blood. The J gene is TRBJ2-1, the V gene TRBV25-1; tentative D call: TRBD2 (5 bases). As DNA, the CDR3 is TGTGCCAGCAGTGTAGGTGTTTGGGAGAATGAGCAGTTCTTC. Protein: CASSVGVWENEQFF. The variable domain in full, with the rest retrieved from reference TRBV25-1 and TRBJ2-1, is EADIYQTPRYLVIGTGKKITLECSQTMGHDKMYWYQQDPGMELHLIHYSYGVNSTEKGDLSSESTVSRIRTEHFPLTLESARPSHTSQYLCASSVGVWENEQFFGPGTRLTVL.